These 13 T cell receptor beta chains came from one sample sequenced in a study of shared clonotypes between healthy human individuals. Profiled with immunoSEQ multiplex PCR; TCRdb holds only in-frame clones, not every one. The profile shows about 710,000 clones, roughly 72% of them singletons. What was sequenced was memory CD4+ T cells sorted from blood. Subset indicated: CD45RA-negative fraction. Receptors were obtained from a woman in her twenties or thirties in good health.

V and J are TRBV10-3 and TRBJ2-7; TRBD2 might be the D (5 bases). The V gene lost 0 bases and the J gene lost 0 bases, with 12 bases spanning the gap. The germline V gene has CDR1 ENHRY and CDR2 SYGVKD. The CDR3 totals 16 residues. CDR3 nucleotide sequence: TGTGCCATCAGTGAGTCTGGTGAGGGAGTCTCCTACGAGCAGTACTTC. Its protein is CAISESGEGVSYEQYF.

This clone has ten or more counts. The chain uses TRBV12-5 and TRBJ2-1; 12 bases map to TRBD2. The germline V gene encodes CDR1 LGHNT and CDR2 FRNRAP. This CDR3 has 16 residues. Trimming removed 0 bases from V and 11 bases from J; junction bases left unmatched: 8. The DNA of the CDR3 is TGTGCTAGTGGTTTGGTAACCCTAGCGGGAGGGCCTAAGCAGTTCTTC. Translating it yields CASGLVTLAGGPKQFF.

This clone was counted between two and nine times. The chain uses TRBV29-1 and TRBJ1-2; D remains ambiguous. CDR3 length equals 13 residues. The germline V and J ends were trimmed by 0 bases and 3 bases, with 8 bases remaining between them. Per germline, CDR1 SQVTM and CDR2 ANQGSEA. The CDR3 reads CSVEDLEDYGYTF. In nucleotides, the CDR3 is TGCAGCGTTGAAGATCTAGAGGACTATGGCTACACCTTC.

The chain uses TRBV4-1 and TRBJ2-5; D possibly uses TRBD1 or TRBD2 (5 bases each). Trimming took off 1 base at V and 3 bases at J, with 9 bases between the two ends. Per germline, CDR1 MGHRA and CDR2 YSYEKL. CDR3 size: 14 residues. The chain's CDR3 is CASSQAGTKETQYF. The CDR3, as DNA: TGCGCCAGCAGCCAAGCCGGGACCAAAGAGACCCAGTACTTC.

V and J are TRBV18 and TRBJ2-5, with TRBD1 as a possible D gene (6 bases). V lost 4 bases and J 3 bases, leaving 12 bases between the germline ends. The CDR3 loop spans 14 amino acids. The germline V gene has CDR1 KGHSH and CDR2 LQKENI. CDR3 residues: CASSRASGEETQYF. Written as DNA, the CDR3 is TGTGCCAGCTCACGAGCTTCAGGGGAAGAGACCCAGTACTTC.

V usage is TRBV11-2 and J usage is TRBJ1-1; the match to TRBD1 covers 7 bases. After removal of 5 bases from V and 7 bases from J, the junction contained 10 bases not matched to a gene. Germline V gene sequence: CDR1 SGHAT, CDR2 FQNNGV. The CDR3 contains 14 residues. In DNA form, the CDR3 reads TGTGCCAGCAGCCCCCAGGGGGGGGTGGGTGAAGCTTTCTTT. The encoded protein is CASSPQGGVGEAFF.

The sample holds a few counts of this clone. The chain combines TRBV28 with TRBJ2-7; 9 bases are shared with TRBD2. Germline V gene data show CDR1 as MDHEN and CDR2 as SYDVKM. With 5 bases clipped from V and 0 bases from J, the junction kept 8 bases outside the gene matches. The CDR3 totals 16 residues. The DNA for the CDR3 is TGTGCCAGCAGTCAGCCCGGGACTAGCTACTCCTACGAGCAGTACTTC. The encoded protein is CASSQPGTSYSYEQYF.

This clone was detected many times. Other DNA sequences from this sample encode an identical CDR3 as well. The genes are TRBV5-1 and TRBJ2-1; D not certain. V was shortened by 0 bases and J by 1 base, with 8 bases between the two germline ends. Germline V lookup: CDR1 SGHRS, CDR2 YFSETQ. The CDR3 loop spans 15 amino acids. This CDR3 is CASSLDRSSYNEQFF. CDR3 coding DNA: TGCGCCAGCAGCTTGGATCGCAGTTCCTACAATGAGCAGTTCTTC.

The genes are TRBV4-1 and TRBJ2-7; 9 bases are shared with TRBD1. Germline V CDR1 and CDR2: MGHRA, YSYEKL. The junction had 10 bases not matched to a gene; V was cut back by 4 bases and J by 6 bases. CDR3 size: 15 residues. The CDR3 region has the DNA TGCGCCAGCAGCCGGGCCGGGACAGGGCGGAGCGAGCAGTACTTC. Its protein is CASSRAGTGRSEQYF.

The rearrangement joins TRBV7-9 to TRBJ2-1, with TRBD2 matching over 10 bases. The germline V gene encodes CDR1 SEHNR and CDR2 FQNEAQ (reference sequence). V shed 5 bases and J 7 bases; nucleotides not matched to a gene: 8. The CDR3 has 15 residues. The CDR3 spells CASSASGSVWNEQFF. CDR3 coding DNA: TGTGCCAGCAGCGCTAGCGGGAGTGTCTGGAATGAGCAGTTCTTC.

This clone appeared a single time. The chain employs TRBV5-1 and TRBJ1-4; possible D gene TRBD1, 6 bases. Germline V gene data show CDR1 as SGHRS and CDR2 as YFSETQ. V lost 1 base to trimming and J lost 6 bases, with 13 bases between them. This CDR3 region has 15 residues. The CDR3 nucleotides read TGCGCCAGCAGCTTGACAGGGTTCTCGGATGAAAAACTGTTTTTT. Protein: CASSLTGFSDEKLFF.

The gene calls are TRBV10-1 and TRBJ2-3; 10 positions agree with TRBD2. Per the germline V gene, CDR1 is WNHNN and CDR2 is SYGVQD (reference sequence). The CDR3 is made up of 17 amino acids. Trimming took 5 bases from V and 2 from J; bases not matched to a gene: 10. CDR3 in amino acids: CASSPLAGASYTDTQYF. DNA of the CDR3: TGCGCCAGCAGTCCCCTAGCGGGAGCTTCCTACACAGATACGCAGTATTTT.

This clone has just a few counts. The chain uses TRBV20-1 and TRBJ1-2; D gene uncertain. Germline lookup yields CDR1 DFQATT and CDR2 SNEGSKA (reference sequence). The CDR3 covers 11 residues. Trimming stripped 3 bases from V and 6 bases from J, with 8 bases between. In DNA form, the CDR3 reads TGCAGTGCTAGTAGCCAAGATGGCTACACCTTC. Amino acids: CSASSQDGYTF.